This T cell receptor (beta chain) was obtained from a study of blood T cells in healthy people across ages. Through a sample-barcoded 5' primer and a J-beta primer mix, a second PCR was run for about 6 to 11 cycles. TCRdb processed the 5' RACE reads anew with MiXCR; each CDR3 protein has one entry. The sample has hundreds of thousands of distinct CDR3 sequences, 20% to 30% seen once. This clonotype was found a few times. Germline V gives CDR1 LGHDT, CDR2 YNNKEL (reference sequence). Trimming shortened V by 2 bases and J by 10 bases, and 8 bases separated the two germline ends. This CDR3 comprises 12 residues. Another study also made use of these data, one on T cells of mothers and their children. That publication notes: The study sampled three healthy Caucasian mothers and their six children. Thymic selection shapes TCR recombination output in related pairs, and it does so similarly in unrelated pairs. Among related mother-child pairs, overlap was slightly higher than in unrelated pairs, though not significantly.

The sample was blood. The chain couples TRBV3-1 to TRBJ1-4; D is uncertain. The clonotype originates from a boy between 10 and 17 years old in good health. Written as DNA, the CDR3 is TGTGCCAGCAGCCAAATCGGAGGAAAACTGTTTTTT. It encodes CASSQIGGKLFF.